Listed here are 3 T cell receptor beta chains from one sample, sequenced in a study of brain T cells in children with intractable seizures. Time point defined: blood from clinic visit 5 months post-surgery; TSC patient then seizure free. The protocol was immunoSEQ multiplex PCR, while the TCRdb copy is restricted to in-frame clones and leaves out a portion. The sample lists hundreds of thousands of clones; about 93% were seen once. The source was peripheral blood, collected about 5 months after surgery. These receptor sequences come from a boy in the first two years of life with tuberous sclerosis and intractable seizures.

This chain connects TRBV5-1 to TRBJ2-7, with a possible D match to TRBD1 (6 bases). Germline V CDR1 and CDR2: SGHRS, YFSETQ. V lost 4 bases to trimming and J lost 0 bases, with 11 bases between them. This CDR3 has 14 amino acids. The CDR3: CASSTSGVSYEQYF. In nucleotides, the CDR3 is TGCGCCAGCAGCACCTCAGGGGTCTCCTACGAGCAGTACTTC. Drawing the rest from reference TRBV5-1 and TRBJ2-7, the complete variable domain is KAGVTQTPRYLIKTRGQQVTLSCSPISGHRSVSWYQQTPGQGLQFLFEYFSETQRNKGNFPGRFSGRQFSNSRSEMNVSTLELGDSALYLCASSTSGVSYEQYFGPGTRLTVT.

CDR3 DNA: TGCGCCAGCAGCCCCACAGGGAAAACTAACTATGGCTACACCTTC. Protein sequence: CASSPTGKTNYGYTF. The chain employs TRBV5-1 and TRBJ1-2; TRBD1 is a possible D gene (6 bases). Germline CDR1 SGHRS, CDR2 YFSETQ. The CDR3 is 15 amino acids. Between the trimmed V and J ends, which lost 4 bases and 0 bases, there was a span of 13 bases. Full variable domain (missing parts from reference TRBV5-1 and TRBJ1-2): KAGVTQTPRYLIKTRGQQVTLSCSPISGHRSVSWYQQTPGQGLQFLFEYFSETQRNKGNFPGRFSGRQFSNSRSEMNVSTLELGDSALYLCASSPTGKTNYGYTFGSGTRLTVV.

The chain couples TRBV19 to TRBJ1-2, with 7 bases that match TRBD1. In germline, CDR1 is LNHDA, CDR2 SQIVND (reference sequence). V gave up 0 bases and J gave up 0 bases; unmatched junction bases: 1. CDR3 length: 15 amino acids. CDR3 amino acids: CASSIEGTANYGYTF. CDR3 sequence (DNA): TGTGCCAGTAGTATAGAGGGGACAGCTAACTATGGCTACACCTTC.